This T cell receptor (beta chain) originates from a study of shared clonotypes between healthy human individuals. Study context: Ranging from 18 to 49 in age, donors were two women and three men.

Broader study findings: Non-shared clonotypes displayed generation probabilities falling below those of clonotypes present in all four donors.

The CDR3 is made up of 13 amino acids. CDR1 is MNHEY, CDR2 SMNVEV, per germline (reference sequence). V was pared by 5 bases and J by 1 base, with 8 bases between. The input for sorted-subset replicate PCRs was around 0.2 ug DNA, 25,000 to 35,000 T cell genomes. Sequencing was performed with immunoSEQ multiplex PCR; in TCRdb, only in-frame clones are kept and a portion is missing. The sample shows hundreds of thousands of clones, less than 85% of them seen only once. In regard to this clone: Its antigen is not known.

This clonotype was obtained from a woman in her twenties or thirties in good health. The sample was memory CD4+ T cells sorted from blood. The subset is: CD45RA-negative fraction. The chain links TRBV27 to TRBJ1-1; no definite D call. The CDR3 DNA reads TGTGCCAGCAGTACGCGACAGAACACTGAAGCTTTCTTT. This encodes CASSTRQNTEAFF.